Below, 14 T cell receptor beta chains from the same sample are listed, as sequenced in a study of T cell changes during pregnancy in multiple sclerosis. Profiling relied on immunoSEQ multiplex PCR, and the TCRdb table lists in-frame clones only, not all of them. This sample has about 56,000 clones, with approximately 89% found just once. The material was peripheral blood, obtained after pregnancy. The receptors originated from a female donor with multiple sclerosis, enrolled in a pregnancy study.

The chain links TRBV6-1 to TRBJ2-1; unclear D gene. Between the trimmed V and J ends, which lost 1 base and 3 bases, there was a span of 13 bases. This CDR3 spans 16 amino acids. Germline V gives CDR1 MNHNS, CDR2 SASEGT. CDR3 amino acids: CASSEGMVQFYNEQFF. For the CDR3, the DNA is TGTGCCAGCAGTGAAGGCATGGTACAGTTCTACAATGAGCAGTTCTTC.

The CDR3 loop is CASSEGGGSYNEQFF. The CDR3 region has the DNA TGTGCCAGCAGTGAGGGCGGGGGTTCCTACAATGAGCAGTTCTTC. V and J are TRBV6-1 and TRBJ2-1; the match to TRBD2 covers 7 bases. V lost 3 bases and J lost 1; bases outside the gene matches: 3. The germline gives CDR1 MNHNS, CDR2 SASEGT. The CDR3 contains 15 residues.

This chain links TRBV11-1 with TRBJ2-3, with a possible D match to TRBD2 (5 bases). The V end was cut by 6 bases, the J end by 7 bases, with 20 bases between. From germline, CDR1 is SGHAT and CDR2 FQDESV (reference sequence). The CDR3 extends over 15 amino acids. CDR3: CASSRSSPRINTQYF. In nucleotides, the CDR3 is TGTGCCAGCAGTCGGTCTAGCCCGCGCATCAATACGCAGTATTTT.

CDR3 sequence (DNA): TGTGCCAGCAGCTTAGTAGACTATGGCTACACCTTC. Protein product: CASSLVDYGYTF. The chain couples TRBV7-9 to TRBJ1-2; D is uncertain. With 1 base removed from V and 3 bases from J, the gap between germline ends came to 3 bases. CDR3 size: 12 residues. CDR1 and CDR2 from the germline V gene are SEHNR and FQNEAQ (reference sequence).

Relative to its sample, this clone is medium-sized. The rearrangement uses TRBV4-1 and TRBJ2-7, with 7 nucleotides matching TRBD1. This CDR3 spans 15 amino acids. V shed 1 base, J shed 0 bases, and the junction held 3 bases outside the gene matches. Germline V CDR1 and CDR2: MGHRA, YSYEKL. DNA of the CDR3: TGCGCCAGCAGCCAAGCCCCAGGGGGCTCCTACGAGCAGTACTTC. Its translation is CASSQAPGGSYEQYF.

V gene TRBV7-2 combines with J gene TRBJ1-2, with TRBD1 matching 7 bases. This CDR3 is built from 13 residues. The trim removed 4 bases at V and 4 bases at J, leaving 3 bases unmatched. Germline V gives CDR1 SGHTA, CDR2 FQGNSA. CDR3 coding DNA: TGTGCCAGCAGCTCGGGACAGTTCTATGGCTACACCTTC. Encoded protein: CASSSGQFYGYTF.

The CDR3 protein is CASSLSGVGSYEQYF. The DNA for the CDR3 is TGTGCCAGCAGCTTATCGGGGGTAGGCTCCTACGAGCAGTACTTC. The chain couples TRBV11-3 to TRBJ2-7; a weak D match, TRBD2 (6 bases). The V end was cut by 2 bases, the J end by 0 bases, with 11 bases between. Germline V lookup: CDR1 SGHNT, CDR2 YENEEA. The CDR3 covers 15 residues.

This chain links TRBV2 with TRBJ1-1, with D maybe TRBD1 (5 bases). The V end was cut by 5 bases, the J end by 11 bases, with 18 bases between. The CDR3 is 13 residues long. Germline lookup yields CDR1 SNHLY and CDR2 FYNNEI. The CDR3: CASSQDTGPGAFF. Here the CDR3 DNA reads TGTGCCAGCAGTCAGGACACAGGCCCTGGGGCTTTCTTT.

This chain links TRBV7-8 with TRBJ2-1; 7 nucleotides agree with TRBD2. J lost 4 bases, V lost 8 bases, and 2 bases had no gene match. The V gene's germline CDR1 is SGHVS and CDR2 FQNEAQ. CDR3 length: 12 amino acids. The CDR3 spells CASGGVYNEQFF. The CDR3 coding sequence is TGTGCCAGCGGGGGGGTGTACAATGAGCAGTTCTTC.

The table lists this clone with many counts. The gene calls are TRBV9 and TRBJ2-1; 7 nucleotides agree with TRBD2. J lost 1 base, V lost 4 bases, and 5 bases had no gene match. The CDR3 has 15 amino acids. Looked up from germline, CDR1 is SGDLS and CDR2 is YYNGEE. The CDR3 region is CASSPRLASYNEQFF. Here the CDR3 DNA reads TGTGCCAGCAGCCCACGACTAGCTTCCTACAATGAGCAGTTCTTC. Full variable domain (missing parts from reference TRBV9 and TRBJ2-1): DSGVTQTPKHLITATGQRVTLRCSPRSGDLSVYWYQQSLDQGLQFLIQYYNGEERAKGNILERFSAQQFPDLHSELNLSSLELGDSALYFCASSPRLASYNEQFFGPGTRLTVL.

The genes are TRBV15 and TRBJ2-6; TRBD1 is a possible D gene (5 bases). Germline loops: CDR1 LNHNV, CDR2 YYDKDF (reference sequence). The CDR3 runs 15 residues. Trimming cost V 3 bases and J 1 base, with 7 bases left between them. The CDR3 DNA sequence: TGTGCCACCAGCAGGGGGCGGTCTGGGGCCAACGTCCTGACTTTC. Its translation: CATSRGRSGANVLTF.

This clone was observed once. This chain connects TRBV5-1 to TRBJ2-3; a possible D gene is TRBD2 (5 bases). CDR3 length: 14 amino acids. Germline V gene sequence: CDR1 SGHRS, CDR2 YFSETQ. V was pared by 5 bases and J by 2 bases, with 12 bases between. The CDR3 nucleotides are TGCGCCAGCAGACTGAGCGGCTCCACAGATACGCAGTATTTT. Translated, it gives CASRLSGSTDTQYF. The variable domain in full, completed from reference TRBV5-1 and TRBJ2-3, reads KAGVTQTPRYLIKTRGQQVTLSCSPISGHRSVSWYQQTPGQGLQFLFEYFSETQRNKGNFPGRFSGRQFSNSRSEMNVSTLELGDSALYLCASRLSGSTDTQYFGPGTRLTVL.

This clone was seen only once. The V and J genes are TRBV13 and TRBJ2-7; D gene uncertain. Deletions cut 0 bases from V and 6 bases from J, with 9 bases between. The CDR3 is 13 residues long. CDR1 and CDR2 from the germline V gene are PRHDT and FYEKMQ (reference sequence). In DNA, the CDR3 is TGTGCCAGCAGCTTAGGGGGCTCCGGCGAGCAGTACTTC. Amino acid sequence: CASSLGGSGEQYF. The full variable domain, with the rest looked up from reference TRBV13 and TRBJ2-7, is AAGVIQSPRHLIKEKRETATLKCYPIPRHDTVYWYQQGPGQDPQFLISFYEKMQSDKGSIPDRFSAQQFSDYHSELNMSSLELGDSALYFCASSLGGSGEQYFGPGTRLTVT.

This chain uses TRBV10-3 with TRBJ1-2; the match to TRBD1 covers 8 bases. CDR1 and CDR2 (germline): ENHRY, SYGVKD. The length of the CDR3 is 13 residues. V trimming: 2 bases; J trimming: 4 bases; junction bases outside the gene matches: 0. The CDR3, as DNA: TGTGCCATCAGTGAGGGACAGGGCTATGGCTACACCTTC. Amino acid sequence: CAISEGQGYGYTF.